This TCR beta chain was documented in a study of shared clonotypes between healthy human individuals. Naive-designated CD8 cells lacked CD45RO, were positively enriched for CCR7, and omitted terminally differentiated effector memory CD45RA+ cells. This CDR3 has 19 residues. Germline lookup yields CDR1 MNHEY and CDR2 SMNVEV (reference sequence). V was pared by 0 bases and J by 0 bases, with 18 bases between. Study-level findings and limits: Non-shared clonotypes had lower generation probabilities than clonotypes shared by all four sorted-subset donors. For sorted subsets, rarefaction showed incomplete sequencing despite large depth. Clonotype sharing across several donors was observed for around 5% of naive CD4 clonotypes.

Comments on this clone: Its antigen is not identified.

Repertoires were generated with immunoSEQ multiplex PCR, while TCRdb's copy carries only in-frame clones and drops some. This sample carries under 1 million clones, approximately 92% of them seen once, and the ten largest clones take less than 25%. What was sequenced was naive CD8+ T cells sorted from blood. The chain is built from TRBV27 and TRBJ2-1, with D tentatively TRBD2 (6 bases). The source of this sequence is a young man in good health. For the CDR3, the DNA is TGTGCCAGCAGTTTATCGAGGTATTCGGGGAGGAGCTCCTACAATGAGCAGTTCTTC. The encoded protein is CASSLSRYSGRSSYNEQFF.